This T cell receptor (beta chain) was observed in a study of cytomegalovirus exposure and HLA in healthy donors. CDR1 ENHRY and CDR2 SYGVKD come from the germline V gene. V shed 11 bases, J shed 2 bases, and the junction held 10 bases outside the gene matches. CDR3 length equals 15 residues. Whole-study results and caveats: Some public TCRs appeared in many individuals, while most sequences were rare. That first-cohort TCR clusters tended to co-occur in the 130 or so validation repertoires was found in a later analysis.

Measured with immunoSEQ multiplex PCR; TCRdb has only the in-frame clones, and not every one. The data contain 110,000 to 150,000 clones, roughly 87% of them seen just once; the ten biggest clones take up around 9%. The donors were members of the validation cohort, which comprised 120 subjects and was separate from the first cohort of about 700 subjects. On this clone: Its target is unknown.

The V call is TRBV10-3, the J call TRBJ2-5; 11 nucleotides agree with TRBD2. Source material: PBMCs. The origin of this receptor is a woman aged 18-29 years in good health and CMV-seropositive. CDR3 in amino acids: CASRRASGGQETQYF. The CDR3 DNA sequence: TGTGCCTCCCGAAGGGCTAGCGGGGGGCAAGAGACCCAGTACTTC.